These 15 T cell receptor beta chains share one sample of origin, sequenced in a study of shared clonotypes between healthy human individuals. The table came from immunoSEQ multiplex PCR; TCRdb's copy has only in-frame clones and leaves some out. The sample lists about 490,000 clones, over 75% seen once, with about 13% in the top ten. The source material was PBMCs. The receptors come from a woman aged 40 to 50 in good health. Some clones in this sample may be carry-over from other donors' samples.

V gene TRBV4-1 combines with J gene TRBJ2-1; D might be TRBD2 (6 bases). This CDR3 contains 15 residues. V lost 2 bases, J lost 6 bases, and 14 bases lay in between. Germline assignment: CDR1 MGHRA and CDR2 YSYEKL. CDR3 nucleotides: TGCGCCAGCAGCCAACTGGGACTGTGGGTCAATGAGCAGTTCTTC. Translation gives CASSQLGLWVNEQFF.

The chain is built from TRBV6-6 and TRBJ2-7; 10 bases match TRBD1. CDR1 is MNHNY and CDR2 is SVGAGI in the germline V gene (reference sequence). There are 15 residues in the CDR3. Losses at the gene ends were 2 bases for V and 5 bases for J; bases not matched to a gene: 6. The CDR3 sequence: CASSYMTGGRDEQYF. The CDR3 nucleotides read TGTGCCAGCAGTTACATGACAGGGGGCCGGGACGAGCAGTACTTC.

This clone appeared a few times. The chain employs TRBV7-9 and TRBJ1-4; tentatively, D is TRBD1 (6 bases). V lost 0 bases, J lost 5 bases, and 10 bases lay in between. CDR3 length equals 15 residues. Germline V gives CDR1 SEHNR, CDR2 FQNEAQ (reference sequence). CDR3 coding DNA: TGTGCCAGCAGCTTAGCTGGACAGCAAAATGAAAAACTGTTTTTT. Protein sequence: CASSLAGQQNEKLFF.

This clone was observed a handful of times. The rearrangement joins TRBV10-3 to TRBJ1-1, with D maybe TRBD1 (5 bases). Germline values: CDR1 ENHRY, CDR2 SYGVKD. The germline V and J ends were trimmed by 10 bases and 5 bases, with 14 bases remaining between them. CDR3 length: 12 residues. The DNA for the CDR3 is TGTGCCACCGGGGGGGGATGGACTGAAGCTTTCTTT. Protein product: CATGGGWTEAFF.

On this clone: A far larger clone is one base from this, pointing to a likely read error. The CDR3 sequence: CAGSPGEAEAFF. The CDR3, as DNA: TGTGCCGGCAGCCCGGGGGAGGCTGAAGCTTTCTTT. The chain links TRBV28 to TRBJ1-1; possible D gene TRBD1, 5 bases. The CDR3 sequence is 12 residues long. Looked up from germline, CDR1 is MDHEN and CDR2 is SYDVKM.

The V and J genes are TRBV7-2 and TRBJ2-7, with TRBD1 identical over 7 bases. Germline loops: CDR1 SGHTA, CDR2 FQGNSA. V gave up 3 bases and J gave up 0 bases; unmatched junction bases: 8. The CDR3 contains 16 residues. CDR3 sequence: CASSFGPGQHSYEQYF. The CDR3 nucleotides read TGTGCCAGCAGCTTCGGTCCGGGACAGCACTCCTACGAGCAGTACTTC.

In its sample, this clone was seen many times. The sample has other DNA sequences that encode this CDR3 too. CDR3: CASSLDPEGTYKLAKNIQYF. The CDR3 DNA reads as TGTGCCAGCAGCTTAGATCCGGAAGGAACCTATAAGCTAGCCAAAAACATTCAGTACTTC. This rearrangement joins TRBV11-3 to TRBJ2-4; D call uncertain. V gave up 0 bases and J gave up 0 bases, with 21 bases separating them. Germline V gene data show CDR1 as SGHNT and CDR2 as YENEEA. This CDR3 spans 20 amino acids.

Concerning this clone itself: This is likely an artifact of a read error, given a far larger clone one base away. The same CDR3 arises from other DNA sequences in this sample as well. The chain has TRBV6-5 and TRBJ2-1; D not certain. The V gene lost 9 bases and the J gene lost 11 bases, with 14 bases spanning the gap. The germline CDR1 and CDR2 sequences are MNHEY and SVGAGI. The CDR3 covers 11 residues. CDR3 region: CASTLGPKQFF. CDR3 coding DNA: TGTGCCAGTACCCTCGGACCCAAGCAGTTCTTC.

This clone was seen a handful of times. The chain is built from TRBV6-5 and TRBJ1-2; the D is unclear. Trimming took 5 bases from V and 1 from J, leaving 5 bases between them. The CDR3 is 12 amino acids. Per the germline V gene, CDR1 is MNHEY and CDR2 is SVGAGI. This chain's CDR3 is CASSEGNYGYTF. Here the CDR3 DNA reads TGTGCCAGCAGTGAGGGTAACTATGGCTACACCTTC.

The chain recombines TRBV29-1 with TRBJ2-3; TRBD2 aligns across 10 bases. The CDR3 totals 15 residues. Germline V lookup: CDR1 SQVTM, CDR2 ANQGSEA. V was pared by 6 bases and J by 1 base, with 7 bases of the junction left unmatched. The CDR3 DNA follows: TGCAGCGTCGGAGCCGGGACTAGCGGCACAGATACGCAGTATTTT. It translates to CSVGAGTSGTDTQYF.

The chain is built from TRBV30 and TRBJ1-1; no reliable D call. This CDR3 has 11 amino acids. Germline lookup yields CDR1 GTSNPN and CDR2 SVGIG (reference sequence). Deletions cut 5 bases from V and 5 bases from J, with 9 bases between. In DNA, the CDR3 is TGTGCCTGGGGCTCATGGACTGAAGCTTTCTTT. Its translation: CAWGSWTEAFF.

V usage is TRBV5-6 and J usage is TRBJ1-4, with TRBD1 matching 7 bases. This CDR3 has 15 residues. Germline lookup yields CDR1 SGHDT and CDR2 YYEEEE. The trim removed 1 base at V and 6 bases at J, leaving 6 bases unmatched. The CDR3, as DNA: TGTGCCAGCAGCTTGAATGGAGGGGGCGATGAAAAACTGTTTTTT. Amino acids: CASSLNGGGDEKLFF. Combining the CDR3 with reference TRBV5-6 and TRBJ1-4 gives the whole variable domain DAGVTQSPTHLIKTRGQQVTLRCSPKSGHDTVSWYQQALGQGPQFIFQYYEEEERQRGNFPDRFSGHQFPNYSSELNVNALLLGDSALYLCASSLNGGGDEKLFFGSGTQLSVL.

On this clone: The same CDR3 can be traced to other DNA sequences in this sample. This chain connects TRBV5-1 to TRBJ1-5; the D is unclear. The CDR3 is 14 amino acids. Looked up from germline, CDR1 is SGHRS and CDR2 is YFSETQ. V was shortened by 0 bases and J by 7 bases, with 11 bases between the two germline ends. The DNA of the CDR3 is TGCGCCAGCAGCTTGGGACCGGGTTCACAGCCCCAGCATTTT. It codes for CASSLGPGSQPQHF.

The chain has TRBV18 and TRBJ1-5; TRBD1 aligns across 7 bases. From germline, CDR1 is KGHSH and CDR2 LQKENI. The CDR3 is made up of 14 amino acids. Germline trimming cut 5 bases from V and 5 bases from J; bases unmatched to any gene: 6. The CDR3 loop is CASSARDSYQPQHF. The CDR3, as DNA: TGTGCCAGCTCAGCACGGGACAGTTATCAGCCCCAGCATTTT.

Here the CDR3 reads CASSLAGAGEQYF. CDR3 nucleotide sequence: TGTGCCAGCAGCTTAGCGGGAGCCGGTGAGCAGTACTTC. This chain links TRBV7-2 with TRBJ2-7; D perhaps matches TRBD2 (5 bases). V gave up 0 bases and J gave up 7 bases, with 10 bases separating them. Germline CDR1 and CDR2: SGHTA and FQGNSA. This CDR3 has 13 residues.